This TCR beta chain was identified during a study of T cells expressing NK-cell markers. Study-level points and caveats: Researchers report these clonotypes also headed the CD3+CD56-NKG2C+ fraction in a few donors.

Each CDR3 protein gets one entry in TCRdb, which reprocessed the 5' RACE reads and gives no DNA. The sample has 450,000 to 600,000 distinct CDR3 sequences. Of note for this clonotype: Its antigen is undetermined.

CDR1 and CDR2 from the germline V gene are SQVTM and ANQGSEA. The CDR3 is 12 residues long. The sequencing input was blood T cells: a sorted CD56 or NKG2C T cell subset, CD4+ or CD8+ T cells, or bulk PBMC T cells (not recorded which). The receptor was derived from a man aged 18 to 35 in good health. The chain carries TRBV29-1 and TRBJ2-7; TCRdb's D call, TRBD1, is unchecked because there is no DNA. CDR3 residues: CSVEDRGGEQYF.